This TCR beta chain derives from a study of cytomegalovirus exposure and HLA in healthy donors. General observations from the study: In vitro experiments confirmed that a few CMV-associated chains were specific for CMV antigens.

Trimming shortened V by 6 bases and J by 5 bases, and 19 bases separated the two germline ends. The V gene's germline CDR1 is MNHNS and CDR2 SASEGT. CDR3 size: 16 residues. Details on this clone: Antigen specificity is unknown.

Sequencing was performed with immunoSEQ multiplex PCR; in TCRdb, only in-frame clones are kept and a portion is missing. The sample consists of a few hundred thousand clones, approximately 90% of them appearing once. The chain employs TRBV6-1 and TRBJ2-2; maybe TRBD1 (5 bases). The sequence derives from a woman between 18 and 29 years old in good health and CMV-seronegative. Sequences were obtained from PBMCs. CDR3 residues: CASSELGGHKTGELFF. CDR3 nucleotides: TGTGCCAGCAGCGAACTGGGCGGACACAAGACCGGGGAGCTGTTTTTT.